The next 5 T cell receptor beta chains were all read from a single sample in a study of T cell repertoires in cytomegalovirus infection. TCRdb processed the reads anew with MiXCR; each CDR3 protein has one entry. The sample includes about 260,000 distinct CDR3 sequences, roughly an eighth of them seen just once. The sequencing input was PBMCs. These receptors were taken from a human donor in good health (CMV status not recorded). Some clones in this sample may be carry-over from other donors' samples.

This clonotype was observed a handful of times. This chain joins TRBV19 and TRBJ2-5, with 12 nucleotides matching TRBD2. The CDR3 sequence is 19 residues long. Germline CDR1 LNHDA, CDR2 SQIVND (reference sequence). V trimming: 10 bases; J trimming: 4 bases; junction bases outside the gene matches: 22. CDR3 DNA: TGTGCCACCTCCCCTCGAACGCGGACTAGCGGGGTTGCGCGAGAGACCCAGTACTTC. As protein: CATSPRTRTSGVARETQYF.

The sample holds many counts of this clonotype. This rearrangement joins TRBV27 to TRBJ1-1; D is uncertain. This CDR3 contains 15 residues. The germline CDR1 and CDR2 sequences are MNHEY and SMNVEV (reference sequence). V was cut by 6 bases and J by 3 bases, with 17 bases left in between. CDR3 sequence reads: CASRYSPQIYTEAFF. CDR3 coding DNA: TGTGCCAGCAGATATAGCCCCCAAATTTACACTGAAGCTTTCTTT.

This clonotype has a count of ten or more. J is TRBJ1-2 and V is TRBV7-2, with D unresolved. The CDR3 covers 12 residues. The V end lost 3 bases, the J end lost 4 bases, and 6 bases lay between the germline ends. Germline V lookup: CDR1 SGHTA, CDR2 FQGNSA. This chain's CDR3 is CASSLRLYGYTF. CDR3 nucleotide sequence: TGTGCCAGCAGCTTGCGCCTCTATGGCTACACCTTC.

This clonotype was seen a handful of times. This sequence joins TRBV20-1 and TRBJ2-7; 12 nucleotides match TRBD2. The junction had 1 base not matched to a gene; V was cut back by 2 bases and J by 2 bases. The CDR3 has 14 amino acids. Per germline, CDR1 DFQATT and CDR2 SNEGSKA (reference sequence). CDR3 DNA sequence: TGCAGTGCTAGATGGACTAGCGGGGCCTACGAGCAGTACTTC. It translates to CSARWTSGAYEQYF.

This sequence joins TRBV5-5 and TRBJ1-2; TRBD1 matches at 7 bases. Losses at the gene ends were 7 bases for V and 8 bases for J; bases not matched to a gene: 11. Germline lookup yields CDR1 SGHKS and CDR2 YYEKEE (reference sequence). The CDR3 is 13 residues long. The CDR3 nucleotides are TGTGCCAGCGATACCACAGGGGTAGGAGGCTACACCTTC. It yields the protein CASDTTGVGGYTF.